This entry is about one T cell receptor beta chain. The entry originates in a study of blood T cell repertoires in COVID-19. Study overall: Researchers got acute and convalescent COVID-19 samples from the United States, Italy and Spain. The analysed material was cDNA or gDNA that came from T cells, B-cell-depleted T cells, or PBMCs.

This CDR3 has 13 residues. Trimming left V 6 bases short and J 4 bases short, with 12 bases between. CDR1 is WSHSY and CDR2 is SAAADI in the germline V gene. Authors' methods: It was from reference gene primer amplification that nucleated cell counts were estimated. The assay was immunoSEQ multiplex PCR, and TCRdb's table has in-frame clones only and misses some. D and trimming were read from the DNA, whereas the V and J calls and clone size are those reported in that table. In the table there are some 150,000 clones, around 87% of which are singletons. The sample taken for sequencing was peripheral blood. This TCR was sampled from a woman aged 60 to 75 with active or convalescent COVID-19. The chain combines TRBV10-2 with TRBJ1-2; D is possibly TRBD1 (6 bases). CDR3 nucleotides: TGCGCCAGCAGCTTACAGGGTAGCTATGGCTACACCTTC. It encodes CASSLQGSYGYTF.